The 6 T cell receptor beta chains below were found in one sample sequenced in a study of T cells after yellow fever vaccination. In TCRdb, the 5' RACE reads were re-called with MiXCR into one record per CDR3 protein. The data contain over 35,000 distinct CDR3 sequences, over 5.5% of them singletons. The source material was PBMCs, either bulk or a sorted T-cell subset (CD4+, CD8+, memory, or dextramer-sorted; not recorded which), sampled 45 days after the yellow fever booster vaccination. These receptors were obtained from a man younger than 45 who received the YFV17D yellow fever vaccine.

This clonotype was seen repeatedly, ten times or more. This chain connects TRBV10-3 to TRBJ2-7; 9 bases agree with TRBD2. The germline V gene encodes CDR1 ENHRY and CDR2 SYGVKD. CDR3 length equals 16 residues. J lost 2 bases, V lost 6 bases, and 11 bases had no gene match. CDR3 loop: CAISEPSGRKPYEQYF. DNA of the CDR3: TGTGCCATCAGCGAACCCAGCGGGAGGAAACCCTACGAGCAGTACTTC.

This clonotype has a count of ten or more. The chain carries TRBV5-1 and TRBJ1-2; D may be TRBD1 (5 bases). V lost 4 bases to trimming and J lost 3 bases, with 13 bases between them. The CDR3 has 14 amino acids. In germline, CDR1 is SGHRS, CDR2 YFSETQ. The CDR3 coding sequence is TGCGCCAGCAGCACCCTGACAGCGGACTATGGCTACACCTTC. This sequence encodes CASSTLTADYGYTF.

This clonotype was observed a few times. CDR3 in DNA: TGTGCCAGCAGAACTCCGACAGGGATCGAGCAGTACTTC. Translating it yields CASRTPTGIEQYF. The chain carries TRBV28 and TRBJ2-7, with 7 bases aligning to TRBD1. The CDR3 runs 13 residues. The germline V gene encodes CDR1 MDHEN and CDR2 SYDVKM. V shed 6 bases and J 6 bases; nucleotides not matched to a gene: 8.

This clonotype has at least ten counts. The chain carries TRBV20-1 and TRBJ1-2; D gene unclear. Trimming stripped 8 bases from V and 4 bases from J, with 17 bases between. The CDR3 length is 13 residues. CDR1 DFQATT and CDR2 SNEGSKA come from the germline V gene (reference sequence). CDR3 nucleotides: TGCAGTCCGCTATTCCCCGGTGGCTATGGCTACACCTTC. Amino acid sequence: CSPLFPGGYGYTF.

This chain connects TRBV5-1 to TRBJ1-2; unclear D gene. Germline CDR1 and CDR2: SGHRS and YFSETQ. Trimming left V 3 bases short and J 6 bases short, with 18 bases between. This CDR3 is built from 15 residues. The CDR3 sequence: CASSSGATGGHGYTF. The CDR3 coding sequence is TGCGCCAGCAGCTCCGGCGCTACGGGTGGACATGGCTACACCTTC.

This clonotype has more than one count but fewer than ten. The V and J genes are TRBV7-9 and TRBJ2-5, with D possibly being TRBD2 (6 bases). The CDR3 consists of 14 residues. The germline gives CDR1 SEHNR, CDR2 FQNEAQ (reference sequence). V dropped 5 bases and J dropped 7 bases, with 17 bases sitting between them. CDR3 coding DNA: TGTGCCAGCAGCATTGCCGGGACTCAATGGACCCAGTACTTC. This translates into CASSIAGTQWTQYF.